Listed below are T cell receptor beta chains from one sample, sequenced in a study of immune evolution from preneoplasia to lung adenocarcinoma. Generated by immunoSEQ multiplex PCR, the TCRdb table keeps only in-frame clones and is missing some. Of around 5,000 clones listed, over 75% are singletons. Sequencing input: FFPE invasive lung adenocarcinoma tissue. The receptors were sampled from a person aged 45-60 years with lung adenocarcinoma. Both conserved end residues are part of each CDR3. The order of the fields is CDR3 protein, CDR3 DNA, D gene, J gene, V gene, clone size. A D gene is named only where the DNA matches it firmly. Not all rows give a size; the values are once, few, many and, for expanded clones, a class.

CDR3: CSVTQGAIVNTGELFF
DNA: TGCAGCGTTACTCAGGGGGCTATAGTTAACACCGGGGAGCTGTTTTTT
D: TRBD1
J: TRBJ2-2
V: TRBV29-1
size: once

CDR3: CSAFRTGGSTDTQYF
DNA: TGCAGCGCCTTCCGGACAGGGGGGAGCACAGATACGCAGTATTTT
D: TRBD1
J: TRBJ2-3
V: TRBV29-1
size: NA

CDR3: CASSLGGGDEKLFF
DNA: TGCGCCAGCAGCTTGGGGGGCGGGGATGAAAAACTGTTTTTT
D: NA
J: TRBJ1-4
V: TRBV5-1
size: NA

CDR3: CASSLALGKGAFF
DNA: TGTGCCAGCAGTTTAGCCTTAGGCAAAGGGGCTTTCTTT
D: NA
J: TRBJ1-1
V: TRBV28
size: NA

CDR3: CSVSLAGGGNEQFF
DNA: TGCAGCGTTTCTCTAGCGGGAGGGGGCAATGAGCAGTTCTTC
D: TRBD2
J: TRBJ2-1
V: TRBV29-1
size: NA

CDR3: CASSPQVETSYEQYF
DNA: TGTGCCAGCAGTCCCCAGGTCGAAACCTCCTACGAGCAGTACTTC
D: NA
J: TRBJ2-7
V: TRBV27
size: once

CDR3: CASSHPTGTSGSQGETQYF
DNA: TGTGCCAGCAGCCACCCCACCGGGACTAGCGGGAGTCAAGGAGAGACCCAGTACTTC
D: TRBD2
J: TRBJ2-5
V: TRBV4-2
size: NA

CDR3: CASRRLAGGRNEQFF
DNA: TGTGCCAGCAGGAGGCTAGCGGGAGGACGCAATGAGCAGTTCTTC
D: TRBD2
J: TRBJ2-1
V: TRBV6-1
size: NA

CDR3: CASYRGPLYGYTF
DNA: TGTGCCAGCTACCGTGGGCCGCTCTATGGCTACACCTTC
D: NA
J: TRBJ1-2
V: TRBV28
size: NA

CDR3: CASSIGTVKETQYF
DNA: TGTGCCAGTAGTATCGGTACAGTCAAGGAGACCCAGTACTTC
D: NA
J: TRBJ2-5
V: TRBV19
size: NA

CDR3: CASSSRSGGNTDTQYF
DNA: TGTGCCAGCAGCTCTCGAAGCGGGGGAAACACAGATACGCAGTATTTT
D: TRBD2
J: TRBJ2-3
V: TRBV9
size: NA

CDR3: CASSSATGRGYTF
DNA: TGTGCCAGCAGTTCCGCTACAGGACGCGGCTACACCTTC
D: NA
J: TRBJ1-2
V: TRBV6-5
size: few

CDR3: CASSPTGRGHQETQYF
DNA: TGTGCCAGCAGTCCGACAGGGAGGGGGCACCAAGAGACCCAGTACTTC
D: NA
J: TRBJ2-5
V: TRBV27
size: NA

CDR3: CASSSQGAYEQYF
DNA: TGTGCCAGCAGTTCCCAGGGGGCCTACGAGCAGTACTTC
D: TRBD1
J: TRBJ2-7
V: TRBV2
size: NA

CDR3: CASSLEAGDHYEQYF
DNA: TGTGCCAGCAGCTTGGAGGCAGGGGACCACTACGAGCAGTACTTC
D: NA
J: TRBJ2-7
V: TRBV5-6
size: large

CDR3: CASSLDRVRTEAFF
DNA: TGTGCCAGCAGCTTGGACAGGGTGAGAACTGAAGCTTTCTTT
D: NA
J: TRBJ1-1
V: TRBV5-6
size: NA

CDR3: CASSSGKDTIYF
DNA: TGTGCCAGCAGTTCAGGGAAGGACACCATATATTTT
D: NA
J: TRBJ1-3
V: TRBV7-9
size: NA

CDR3: CASSLLGSGETQYF
DNA: TGTGCCAGCAGTTTATTGGGGTCCGGAGAGACCCAGTACTTC
D: NA
J: TRBJ2-5
V: TRBV28
size: NA

CDR3: CSVNYRDRANTEAFF
DNA: TGCAGCGTTAACTATCGGGACAGGGCGAACACTGAAGCTTTCTTT
D: TRBD1
J: TRBJ1-1
V: TRBV29-1
size: NA

CDR3: CASSPGGAANYGYTF
DNA: TGTGCCAGCAGCCCAGGGGGCGCGGCTAACTATGGCTACACCTTC
D: TRBD1
J: TRBJ1-2
V: TRBV11-2
size: NA

CDR3: CASSNAGTVNTEAFF
DNA: TGCGCCAGCAGCAATGCCGGGACAGTGAACACTGAAGCTTTCTTT
D: TRBD1
J: TRBJ1-1
V: TRBV5-1
size: NA

CDR3: CASSPPDNYEQYF
DNA: TGTGCCAGCTCACCACCGGACAACTACGAGCAGTACTTC
D: NA
J: TRBJ2-7
V: TRBV18
size: NA

CDR3: CASSQDSPSPGYTF
DNA: TGTGCCAGCAGCCAAGACTCCCCTTCGCCCGGCTACACCTTC
D: NA
J: TRBJ1-2
V: TRBV4-2
size: NA

CDR3: CASRSTGAQPEAFF
DNA: TGTGCCAGCAGATCAACAGGTGCCCAACCTGAAGCTTTCTTT
D: NA
J: TRBJ1-1
V: TRBV28
size: NA

CDR3: CASTARERATYGYTF
DNA: TGTGCCAGCACCGCCCGGGAACGGGCCACCTATGGCTACACCTTC
D: NA
J: TRBJ1-2
V: TRBV28
size: once

CDR3: CSVGGSERNMNTEAFF
DNA: TGCAGCGTCGGGGGCAGCGAAAGGAACATGAACACTGAAGCTTTCTTT
D: NA
J: TRBJ1-1
V: TRBV29-1
size: once

CDR3: CASSFQEDSNQPQHF
DNA: TGCGCCAGCAGTTTTCAGGAGGATAGCAATCAGCCCCAGCATTTT
D: NA
J: TRBJ1-5
V: TRBV4-1
size: NA

CDR3: CSASTSGEQFF
DNA: TGCAGTGCTAGTACTAGCGGCGAGCAGTTCTTC
D: TRBD2
J: TRBJ2-1
V: TRBV20-1
size: NA

CDR3: CASFSRDGYNEQFF
DNA: TGTGCCAGCTTTAGCCGGGACGGATACAATGAGCAGTTCTTC
D: NA
J: TRBJ2-1
V: TRBV28
size: NA

CDR3: CASSLTSGNNEQFF
DNA: TGCGCCAGCAGCTTGACTAGCGGGAACAATGAGCAGTTCTTC
D: TRBD2
J: TRBJ2-1
V: TRBV5-1
size: once

CDR3: CASKRQGNYNEQFF
DNA: TGTGCCAGCAAAAGGCAGGGCAACTACAATGAGCAGTTCTTC
D: NA
J: TRBJ2-1
V: TRBV27
size: few

CDR3: CASSEGNYRDEAFF
DNA: TGTGCCAGCAGTGAAGGAAACTACCGGGATGAAGCTTTCTTT
D: NA
J: TRBJ1-1
V: TRBV2
size: NA

CDR3: CASSLAGGTYEQYF
DNA: TGCGCCAGCAGCTTAGCGGGAGGGACCTACGAGCAGTACTTC
D: TRBD2
J: TRBJ2-7
V: TRBV5-1
size: NA

CDR3: CASSARGTGGIAEQFF
DNA: TGTGCCAGCAGCGCTCGCGGGACAGGGGGCATTGCTGAGCAGTTCTTC
D: TRBD1
J: TRBJ2-1
V: TRBV25-1
size: few

CDR3: CASSLRHDRVNYGYTF
DNA: TGTGCCAGCAGCTTACGCCATGACAGGGTGAACTATGGCTACACCTTC
D: TRBD1
J: TRBJ1-2
V: TRBV7-2
size: NA

CDR3: CSVTVNYGYTF
DNA: TGCAGCGTGACAGTTAACTATGGCTACACCTTC
D: NA
J: TRBJ1-2
V: TRBV20-1
size: NA

CDR3: CASSPYGEGLSGELFF
DNA: TGTGCCAGCAGCCCCTACGGGGAGGGCCTTAGTGGAGAGCTGTTTTTT
D: TRBD2
J: TRBJ2-2
V: TRBV2
size: NA

CDR3: CASSLGRDTQYF
DNA: TGTGCCAGCAGCTTAGGAAGAGATACGCAGTATTTT
D: NA
J: TRBJ2-3
V: TRBV11-2
size: large

CDR3: CAWTAASNQPQHF
DNA: TGTGCCTGGACAGCAGCTAGCAATCAGCCCCAGCATTTT
D: NA
J: TRBJ1-5
V: TRBV30
size: NA

CDR3: CASSLGLAEYNEQFF
DNA: TGTGCCAGCAGCTTGGGGCTAGCGGAATATAATGAGCAGTTCTTC
D: TRBD2
J: TRBJ2-1
V: TRBV11-3
size: once

CDR3: CSGTGNAVPEAFF
DNA: TGCAGCGGGACAGGGAACGCCGTGCCTGAAGCTTTCTTT
D: TRBD1
J: TRBJ1-1
V: TRBV29-1
size: NA

CDR3: CASSLGGGSTYNEQFF
DNA: TGTGCCAGCAGCCTTGGCGGCGGGAGTACCTACAATGAGCAGTTCTTC
D: TRBD2
J: TRBJ2-1
V: TRBV7-9
size: NA

CDR3: CATSRDRDSNTGELFF
DNA: TGTGCCACCAGCAGAGATCGTGACAGCAACACCGGGGAGCTGTTTTTT
D: NA
J: TRBJ2-2
V: TRBV15
size: NA

CDR3: CASSQDRALQTYNEQFF
DNA: TGTGCCAGCAGCCAAGATAGGGCCCTTCAAACTTACAATGAGCAGTTCTTC
D: NA
J: TRBJ2-1
V: TRBV14
size: NA

CDR3: CASSFETGKGKNIQYF
DNA: TGTGCCAGCAGCTTTGAGACAGGGAAGGGGAAAAACATTCAGTACTTC
D: TRBD1
J: TRBJ2-4
V: TRBV5-4
size: once

CDR3: CASTLFREGLTDTQYF
DNA: TGTGCCAGCACCCTCTTCAGGGAGGGACTCACAGATACGCAGTATTTT
D: TRBD2
J: TRBJ2-3
V: TRBV5-6
size: NA

CDR3: CASRNGGDTGELFF
DNA: TGTGCCAGCAGAAATGGAGGGGACACCGGGGAGCTGTTTTTT
D: NA
J: TRBJ2-2
V: TRBV28
size: NA

CDR3: CASRVVRETQYF
DNA: TGTGCCAGCAGGGTGGTCAGAGAGACCCAGTACTTC
D: NA
J: TRBJ2-5
V: TRBV2
size: NA

CDR3: CASSQFIRDPVPSLAKNIQYF
DNA: TGCGCCAGCAGCCAATTTATCCGGGACCCGGTACCCAGTCTAGCCAAAAACATTCAGTACTTC
D: NA
J: TRBJ2-4
V: TRBV4-1
size: once

CDR3: CASSGGGAGYGYTF
DNA: TGTGCCAGCAGTGGCGGGGGCGCCGGCTATGGCTACACCTTC
D: NA
J: TRBJ1-2
V: TRBV6-5
size: once

CDR3: CASRPRQGPYEQYF
DNA: TGTGCCAGCAGGCCCCGACAGGGCCCCTACGAGCAGTACTTC
D: TRBD1
J: TRBJ2-7
V: TRBV28
size: NA

CDR3: CASSLTSGSEETQYF
DNA: TGCGCCAGCAGCCTGACTAGCGGGAGTGAAGAGACCCAGTACTTC
D: TRBD2
J: TRBJ2-5
V: TRBV5-1
size: NA

CDR3: CSVAQDTDTQYF
DNA: TGCAGCGTTGCCCAGGACACAGATACGCAGTATTTT
D: NA
J: TRBJ2-3
V: TRBV29-1
size: NA

CDR3: CASSPSSDRGAFF
DNA: TGTGCCAGCAGCCCATCATCGGACCGGGGAGCTTTCTTT
D: NA
J: TRBJ1-1
V: TRBV7-9
size: NA

CDR3: CASSFGLAVTDTQYF
DNA: TGTGCCAGCAGCTTTGGACTAGCGGTAACAGATACGCAGTATTTT
D: TRBD2
J: TRBJ2-3
V: TRBV5-8
size: NA

CDR3: CASSLVSPLSGALSNEQFF
DNA: TGTGCCAGCAGCTTAGTGTCTCCCCTATCGGGAGCACTTTCCAATGAGCAGTTCTTC
D: NA
J: TRBJ2-1
V: TRBV11-3
size: NA

CDR3: CAWSSPEVRVIYGYTF
DNA: TGTGCCTGGAGTTCCCCGGAGGTTCGGGTCATCTATGGCTACACCTTC
D: NA
J: TRBJ1-2
V: TRBV30
size: once

CDR3: CASSYDDRGTEAFF
DNA: TGTGCCAGCAGTTACGATGACAGGGGCACTGAAGCTTTCTTT
D: TRBD1
J: TRBJ1-1
V: TRBV6-5
size: NA

CDR3: CASSEGYGRTEAFF
DNA: TGTGCCAGCAGTGAAGGGTACGGACGGACTGAAGCTTTCTTT
D: NA
J: TRBJ1-1
V: TRBV6-1
size: NA

CDR3: CASSLDGRTPDEQFF
DNA: TGTGCCAGCAGCTTAGACGGGAGGACCCCCGATGAGCAGTTCTTC
D: TRBD2
J: TRBJ2-1
V: TRBV7-9
size: NA